This TCR beta chain was profiled in a study of T cell responses to AZD1222 COVID-19 vaccine. Study overall: Doses given second, at about 4 or about 12 weeks, were pooled. Findings and caveats of the study: Targeting of unmutated variant regions was reportedly seen in nearly half of spike-specific TCRs. Compared with day 0, the breadth and depth of the Spike-specific TCR repertoire rose significantly after two doses of AZD1222. Donors were largely white British and mainly female; clonal diversity was possibly underestimated.

With regard to this clone: Its antigen is currently unknown.

V dropped 4 bases and J dropped 5 bases, with 14 bases sitting between them. Germline lookup yields CDR1 SGHAT and CDR2 FQNNGV. The CDR3 extends over 14 amino acids. Repertoires were generated with immunoSEQ multiplex PCR, while TCRdb's copy carries only in-frame clones and drops some. The sample carries about 150,000 clones, almost 95% recorded once. The sequencing used peripheral blood, collected on day 0 of AZD1222 vaccination. This receptor was obtained from an adult in good health. The rearrangement links TRBV11-2 to TRBJ1-1; the D is unclear. The CDR3 DNA reads as TGTGCCAGCAGCTCGGGGTTAGGTCGGACTGAAGCTTTCTTT. Translated: CASSSGLGRTEAFF.